The 21 T cell receptor beta chains presented below share a single source sample, sequenced in a study of T cells in localized non-small cell lung cancer (dated by TCRdb to 2019 to 2021). Libraries were made using the immunoSEQ multiplex PCR assay. Drawn from immuneACCESS, this table holds only the in-frame rearrangements with V and J called that TCRdb kept. Clones are partly lost; checked studies trace under half to an unresolved V gene and leave the rest unexplained. The sample yields 90,000 to 95,000 clones; 87% were counted once. About 15% of the sample is held by the ten biggest clonotypes. The sequencing used peripheral blood, collected before any cancer treatment. The origin of the receptors is a man aged 35 to 70 with stage I squamous cell lung carcinoma.

The chain joins TRBV11-1 to TRBJ1-1, with D perhaps matching TRBD1 (5 bases). This CDR3 comprises 15 residues. Germline CDR1 and CDR2: SGHAT and FQDESV (reference sequence). V was cut by 0 bases and J by 0 bases, with 8 bases left in between. The CDR3 protein is CASSLAGVLNTEAFF. The CDR3 nucleotides are TGTGCCAGCAGCTTAGCAGGGGTCCTGAACACTGAAGCTTTCTTT.

The chain has TRBV27 and TRBJ1-2; no firm D call. This CDR3 spans 14 amino acids. Trimming left V 2 bases short and J 5 bases short, with 12 bases between. In germline, CDR1 is MNHEY, CDR2 SMNVEV (reference sequence). CDR3 amino acids: CASSLNAAGYGYTF. The CDR3, as DNA: TGTGCCAGCAGTTTAAATGCGGCTGGGTATGGCTACACCTTC.

V is TRBV7-9 and J is TRBJ1-5; D gene uncertain. Deletions cut 4 bases from V and 2 bases from J, with 12 bases between. Germline CDR1 reads SEHNR; CDR2 reads FQNEAQ (reference sequence). The CDR3 is 15 residues long. CDR3 amino acids: CASSSEGRGNQPQHF. The DNA of the CDR3 is TGTGCCAGCAGCTCAGAGGGTAGGGGCAATCAGCCCCAGCATTTT.

The gene calls are TRBV4-1 and TRBJ2-5; TRBD1 is a possible D gene (6 bases). The V gene's germline CDR1 is MGHRA and CDR2 YSYEKL. CDR3 length: 17 amino acids. Deletions cut 4 bases from V and 2 bases from J, with 20 bases between. The DNA for the CDR3 is TGCGCCAGCAGCCCGAGGCTGGCAGGGGTGCCACAAGAGACCCAGTACTTC. This translates into CASSPRLAGVPQETQYF.

The chain combines TRBV6-1 with TRBJ1-1; D unclear. This CDR3 comprises 12 residues. In germline, CDR1 is MNHNS, CDR2 SASEGT. V lost 4 bases and J 1 base, leaving 4 bases between the germline ends. In nucleotides, the CDR3 is TGTGCCAGCAGTGTGAGGAACACTGAAGCTTTCTTT. It is translated as CASSVRNTEAFF.

The rearrangement links TRBV7-6 to TRBJ2-2; D remains ambiguous. This CDR3 spans 15 amino acids. Germline V gene lookup returns CDR1 SGHVS and CDR2 FNYEAQ. The ends were cut back, 3 bases at V and 1 base at J, with 9 bases in the middle. As DNA, the CDR3 is TGTGCCAGCAGCTTCATCCGCGGGAACACCGGGGAGCTGTTTTTT. Residues: CASSFIRGNTGELFF.

This chain connects TRBV18 to TRBJ1-6; no clear D. Trimming stripped 3 bases from V and 11 bases from J, with 11 bases between. CDR3 length: 13 residues. CDR1 and CDR2 (germline): KGHSH, LQKENI. CDR3: CASSPNSGPPLHF. CDR3 in DNA: TGTGCCAGCTCACCTAACTCCGGCCCACCCCTCCACTTT.

CDR3 nucleotides: TGTGCCAGCAGCTTAGGGGCAGGTGGAATCAAAATCCAGCCCCAGCATTTT. Translated, it gives CASSLGAGGIKIQPQHF. The J gene is TRBJ1-5, the V gene TRBV7-9; no firm D call. Germline CDR1 and CDR2: SEHNR and FQNEAQ (reference sequence). V was trimmed by 1 base and J by 7 bases, leaving 20 bases between them. The CDR3 spans 17 residues. Complete variable domain (other parts from reference TRBV7-9 and TRBJ1-5): DTGVSQNPRHKITKRGQNVTFRCDPISEHNRLYWYRQTLGQGPEFLTYFQNEAQLEKSRLLSDRFSAERPKGSFSTLEIQRTEQGDSAMYLCASSLGAGGIKIQPQHFGDGTRLSIL.

The CDR3 DNA is TGTGCCAGCAGCGCGACAGGGGGCACCGGGGAGCTGTTTTTT. Protein product: CASSATGGTGELFF. The chain links TRBV9 to TRBJ2-2; 9 nucleotides agree with TRBD1. CDR3 length: 14 amino acids. From germline, CDR1 is SGDLS and CDR2 YYNGEE. V trimming: 3 bases; J trimming: 4 bases; junction bases outside the gene matches: 1.

The chain recombines TRBV5-1 with TRBJ1-2; D call uncertain. Between the trimmed V and J ends, which lost 4 bases and 4 bases, there was a span of 14 bases. Germline-derived CDR1 and CDR2 are SGHRS and YFSETQ. The CDR3 has 14 amino acids. CDR3 in amino acids: CASSPLRGSYGYTF. CDR3 in DNA: TGCGCCAGCAGCCCCTTGAGAGGGTCCTATGGCTACACCTTC.

This rearrangement joins TRBV6-5 to TRBJ1-4; no firm D call. Per the germline V gene, CDR1 is MNHEY and CDR2 is SVGAGI. This CDR3 has 12 amino acids. The V end was cut by 6 bases, the J end by 5 bases, with 7 bases between. CDR3 coding DNA: TGTGCCAGCAGAGGCATCAATGAAAAACTGTTTTTT. Its translation is CASRGINEKLFF.

The CDR3 DNA is TGTGCCAGCAGGGGGGAAAGCAATCAGCCCCAGCATTTT. This gives the protein CASRGESNQPQHF. The chain joins TRBV6-1 to TRBJ1-5; a possible D gene is TRBD1 (5 bases). V was trimmed by 6 bases and J by 1 base, leaving 7 bases between them. This CDR3 has 13 amino acids. CDR1 and CDR2 from the germline V gene are MNHNS and SASEGT.

The rearrangement joins TRBV27 to TRBJ2-2, with D perhaps TRBD1 (5 bases). The germline V gene encodes CDR1 MNHEY and CDR2 SMNVEV (reference sequence). The V end lost 6 bases, the J end lost 6 bases, and 17 bases lay between the germline ends. This CDR3 contains 15 residues. The CDR3 DNA sequence: TGTGCCAGCAGGGTTGGGGCCGACCGGGCCGGGGAGCTGTTTTTT. Its translation: CASRVGADRAGELFF.

The chain is built from TRBV7-9 and TRBJ2-1; 9 bases line up with TRBD1. Per the germline V gene, CDR1 is SEHNR and CDR2 is FQNEAQ (reference sequence). V trimming: 5 bases; J trimming: 8 bases; junction bases outside the gene matches: 10. This CDR3 is 15 amino acids long. The CDR3 protein is CASSQPGTGIHEQFF. The CDR3 DNA is TGTGCCAGCAGCCAACCCGGGACAGGGATTCATGAGCAGTTCTTC.

The chain recombines TRBV20-1 with TRBJ2-5; D gene unclear. Germline V gene sequence: CDR1 DFQATT, CDR2 SNEGSKA (reference sequence). Trimming stripped 2 bases from V and 2 bases from J, with 0 bases between. The CDR3 is 10 amino acids. The CDR3 nucleotides read TGCAGTGCTAGACAAGAGACCCAGTACTTC. It yields the protein CSARQETQYF.

V and J are TRBV7-2 and TRBJ1-2; D call uncertain. The germline V gene has CDR1 SGHTA and CDR2 FQGNSA. CDR3 size: 13 residues. The V end lost 0 bases, the J end lost 8 bases, and 10 bases lay between the germline ends. CDR3 bases: TGTGCCAGCAGCTTAGCCACAGCATACGGCTACACCTTC. Its translation is CASSLATAYGYTF.

The chain joins TRBV5-1 to TRBJ1-1; D is unresolved. With 4 bases removed from V and 0 bases from J, the gap between germline ends came to 10 bases. The germline CDR1 and CDR2 sequences are SGHRS and YFSETQ. The CDR3 runs to 14 residues. CDR3 in amino acids: CASSPGTVNTEAFF. The CDR3 coding sequence is TGCGCCAGCAGCCCCGGAACCGTGAACACTGAAGCTTTCTTT.

The V call is TRBV13, the J call TRBJ1-6; perhaps TRBD1 as D (5 bases). The CDR3 loop spans 17 amino acids. V dropped 3 bases and J dropped 2 bases, with 14 bases sitting between them. The germline gives CDR1 PRHDT, CDR2 FYEKMQ (reference sequence). The CDR3 DNA follows: TGTGCCAGCAGCTTGCTAAGGGGTAGGACCTATAATTCACCCCTCCACTTT. The encoded protein is CASSLLRGRTYNSPLHF.

The V and J genes are TRBV9 and TRBJ2-1; the match to TRBD2 covers 8 bases. The CDR3 has 14 residues. Germline assignment: CDR1 SGDLS and CDR2 YYNGEE. Trimming removed 4 bases from V and 7 bases from J; junction bases left unmatched: 7. The CDR3 loop reads CASSIRTSRNEQFF. CDR3 in DNA: TGTGCCAGCAGCATCAGGACTAGCAGGAATGAGCAGTTCTTC.

The chain links TRBV27 to TRBJ2-6; D unclear. Trimming took off 2 bases at V and 3 bases at J, with 2 bases between the two ends. Per the germline V gene, CDR1 is MNHEY and CDR2 is SMNVEV (reference sequence). The CDR3 spans 13 residues. The CDR3 protein is CASSLSGANVLTF. The CDR3 DNA follows: TGTGCCAGCAGTTTAAGTGGGGCCAACGTCCTGACTTTC.

The chain couples TRBV28 to TRBJ1-2, with TRBD1 matching over 12 bases. The CDR3 length is 16 residues. V was pared by 8 bases and J by 7 bases, with 14 bases of the junction left unmatched. Germline CDR1 MDHEN, CDR2 SYDVKM. CDR3 DNA: TGTGCCAGCCTGACGGGACAGGGGGCGACCCGGGGTGGCTACACCTTC. Its translation is CASLTGQGATRGGYTF.